This T cell receptor beta chain was captured in a study of glioma-infiltrating T cells. Whole-study findings and limits: Shared blood CDR3 signature motifs marked patients with low tissue-blood divergence. Non-neoplastic patients had below-expected tissue-blood divergence, while all gliomas exceeded expectation. Very few CDR3 sequences were shared between tissue and blood.

Germline-derived CDR1 and CDR2 are MDHEN and SYDVKM. The CDR3 spans 15 residues. The junction had 4 bases not matched to a gene; V was cut back by 3 bases and J by 5 bases. Using RNA template, CDR3s of TCR alpha and beta were amplified with iRepertoire arm-PCR. Tissue mRNA or PBMC total RNA, about 90-400 ng, went into one-step reverse transcription and amplification. TCRdb re-called the multiplex PCR reads with MiXCR, one entry per CDR3 protein. The sample records more than 300,000 distinct CDR3 sequences, roughly 41% being singletons. Of note for this clonotype: No antigen is known for it.

The receptor comes from a human donor with low-grade glioma or glioblastoma, undergoing nonglioma brain surgery, or in good health (not recorded which). Sequencing input: glioma tissue, nonneoplastic brain tissue, or PBMCs (not recorded which). The V and J genes are TRBV28 and TRBJ2-2; 9 bases map to TRBD2. CDR3 region: CASSFSGRGTGELFF. In nucleotides, the CDR3 is TGTGCCAGCAGTTTTAGCGGGAGAGGGACCGGGGAGCTGTTTTTT.